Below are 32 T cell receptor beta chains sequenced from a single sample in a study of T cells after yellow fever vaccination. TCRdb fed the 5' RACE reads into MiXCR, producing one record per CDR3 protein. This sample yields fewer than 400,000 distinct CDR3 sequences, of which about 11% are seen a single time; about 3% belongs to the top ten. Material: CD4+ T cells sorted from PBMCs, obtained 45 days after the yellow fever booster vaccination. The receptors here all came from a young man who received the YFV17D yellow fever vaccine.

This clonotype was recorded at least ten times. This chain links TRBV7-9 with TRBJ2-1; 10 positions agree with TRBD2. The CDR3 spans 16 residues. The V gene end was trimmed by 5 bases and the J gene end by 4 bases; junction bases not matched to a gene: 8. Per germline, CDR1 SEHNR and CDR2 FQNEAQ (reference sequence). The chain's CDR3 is CASSLDQRGGYNEQFF. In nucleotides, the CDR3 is TGTGCCAGCAGCCTGGATCAGCGGGGGGGTTACAATGAGCAGTTCTTC.

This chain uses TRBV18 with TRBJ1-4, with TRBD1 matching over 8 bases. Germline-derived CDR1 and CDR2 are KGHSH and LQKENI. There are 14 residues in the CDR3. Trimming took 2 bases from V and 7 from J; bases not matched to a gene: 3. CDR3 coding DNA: TGTGCCAGCTCACCAGCGCAGGGGGCTGAAAAACTGTTTTTT. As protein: CASSPAQGAEKLFF.

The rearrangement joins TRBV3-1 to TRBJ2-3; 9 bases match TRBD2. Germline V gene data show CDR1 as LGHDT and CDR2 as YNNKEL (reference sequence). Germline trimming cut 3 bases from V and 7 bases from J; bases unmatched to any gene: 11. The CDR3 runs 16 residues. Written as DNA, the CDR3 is TGTGCCAGCAGCCATGTGGCGGCGGGGGGGCCATATACGCAGTATTTT. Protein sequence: CASSHVAAGGPYTQYF.

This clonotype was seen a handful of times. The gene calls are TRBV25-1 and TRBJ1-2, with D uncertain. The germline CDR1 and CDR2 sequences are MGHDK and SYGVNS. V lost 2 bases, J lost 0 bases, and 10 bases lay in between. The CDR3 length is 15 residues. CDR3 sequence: CASSEPGGPNYGYTF. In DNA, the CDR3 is TGTGCCAGCAGTGAACCGGGAGGGCCTAACTATGGCTACACCTTC.

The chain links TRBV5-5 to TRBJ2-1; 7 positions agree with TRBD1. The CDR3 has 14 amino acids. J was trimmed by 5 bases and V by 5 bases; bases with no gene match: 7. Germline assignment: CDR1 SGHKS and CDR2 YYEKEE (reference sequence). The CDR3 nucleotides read TGTGCCAGCAGGCAGGGGGTAGCCCACAATGAGCAGTTCTTC. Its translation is CASRQGVAHNEQFF.

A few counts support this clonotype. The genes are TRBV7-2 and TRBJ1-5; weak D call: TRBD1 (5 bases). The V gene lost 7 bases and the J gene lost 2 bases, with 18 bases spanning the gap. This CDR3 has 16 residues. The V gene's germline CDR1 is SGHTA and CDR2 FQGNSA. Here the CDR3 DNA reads TGTGCCAGCACCCCGAGTAGCGGGGCGGGCAATCAGCCCCAGCATTTT. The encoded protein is CASTPSSGAGNQPQHF.

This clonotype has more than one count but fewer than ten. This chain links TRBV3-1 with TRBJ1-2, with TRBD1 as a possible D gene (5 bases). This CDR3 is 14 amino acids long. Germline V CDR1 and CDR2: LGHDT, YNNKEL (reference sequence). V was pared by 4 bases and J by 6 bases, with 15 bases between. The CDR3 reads CASSPTAAVNGYTF. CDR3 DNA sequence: TGTGCCAGCAGCCCGACAGCGGCAGTTAATGGCTACACCTTC.

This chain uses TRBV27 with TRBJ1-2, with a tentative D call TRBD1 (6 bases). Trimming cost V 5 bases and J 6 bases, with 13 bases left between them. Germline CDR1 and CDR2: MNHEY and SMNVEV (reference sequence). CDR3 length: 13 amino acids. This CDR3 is CASSKQGYDGYTF. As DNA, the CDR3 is TGTGCCAGCAGTAAACAGGGATATGATGGCTACACCTTC.

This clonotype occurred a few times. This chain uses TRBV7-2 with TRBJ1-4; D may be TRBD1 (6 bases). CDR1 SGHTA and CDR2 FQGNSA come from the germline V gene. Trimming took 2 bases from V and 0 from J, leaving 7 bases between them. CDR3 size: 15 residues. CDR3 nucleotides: TGTGCCAGCAGCTTACAGGGGACAACTAATGAAAAACTGTTTTTT. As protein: CASSLQGTTNEKLFF.

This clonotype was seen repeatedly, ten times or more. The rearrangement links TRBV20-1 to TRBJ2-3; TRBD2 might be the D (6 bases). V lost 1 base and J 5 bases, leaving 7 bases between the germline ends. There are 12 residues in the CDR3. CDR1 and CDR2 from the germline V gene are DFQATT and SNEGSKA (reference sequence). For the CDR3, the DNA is TGCAGTGCTAGAGTGGGGGGAGATACGCAGTATTTT. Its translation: CSARVGGDTQYF.

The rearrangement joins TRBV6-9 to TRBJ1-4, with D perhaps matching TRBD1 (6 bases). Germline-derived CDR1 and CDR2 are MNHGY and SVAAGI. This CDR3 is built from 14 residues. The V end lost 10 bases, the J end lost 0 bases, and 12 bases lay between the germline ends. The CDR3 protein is CAKGGSATNEKLFF. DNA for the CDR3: TGTGCCAAAGGGGGAAGCGCAACTAATGAAAAACTGTTTTTT.

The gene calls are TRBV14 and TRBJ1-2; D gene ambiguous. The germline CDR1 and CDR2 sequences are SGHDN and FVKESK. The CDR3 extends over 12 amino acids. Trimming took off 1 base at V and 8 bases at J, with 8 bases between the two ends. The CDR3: CASSQGEGGYTF. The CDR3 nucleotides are TGTGCCAGCAGCCAAGGAGAAGGCGGCTACACCTTC.

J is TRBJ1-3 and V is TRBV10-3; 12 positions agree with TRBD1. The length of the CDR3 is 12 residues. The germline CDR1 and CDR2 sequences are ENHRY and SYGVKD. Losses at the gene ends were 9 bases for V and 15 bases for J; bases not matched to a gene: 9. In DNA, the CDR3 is TGTGCCATAACGGGACAGGGGGCGCATAGATATTTT. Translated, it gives CAITGQGAHRYF.

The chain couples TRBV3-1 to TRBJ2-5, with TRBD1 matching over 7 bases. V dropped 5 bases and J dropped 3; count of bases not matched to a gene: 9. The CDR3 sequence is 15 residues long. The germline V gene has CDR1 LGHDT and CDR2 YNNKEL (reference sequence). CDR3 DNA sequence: TGTGCCAGCAGCTCAGGGGGTTCAGCCAAAGAGACCCAGTACTTC. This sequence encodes CASSSGGSAKETQYF.

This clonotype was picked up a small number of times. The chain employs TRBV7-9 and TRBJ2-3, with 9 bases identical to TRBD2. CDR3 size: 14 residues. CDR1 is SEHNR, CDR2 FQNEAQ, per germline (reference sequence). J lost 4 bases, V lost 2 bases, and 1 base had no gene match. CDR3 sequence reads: CASSLSSGADTQYF. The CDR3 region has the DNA TGTGCCAGCAGCTTATCTAGCGGGGCAGATACGCAGTATTTT.

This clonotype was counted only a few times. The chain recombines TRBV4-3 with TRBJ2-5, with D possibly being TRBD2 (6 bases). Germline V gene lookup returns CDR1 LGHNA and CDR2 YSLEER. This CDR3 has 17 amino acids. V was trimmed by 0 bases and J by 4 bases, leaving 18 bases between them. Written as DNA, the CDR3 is TGCGCCAGCAGCCAAGATTACTCCGGGACTTCCGTAGAGACCCAGTACTTC. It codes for CASSQDYSGTSVETQYF.

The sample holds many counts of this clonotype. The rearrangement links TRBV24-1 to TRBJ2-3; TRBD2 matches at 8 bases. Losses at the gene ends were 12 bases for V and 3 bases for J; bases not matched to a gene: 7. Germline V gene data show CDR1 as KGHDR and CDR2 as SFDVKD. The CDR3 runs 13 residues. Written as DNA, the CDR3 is TGTGCCGTACAGCGGGGGAGAACAGATACGCAGTATTTT. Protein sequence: CAVQRGRTDTQYF.

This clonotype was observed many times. The CDR3 nucleotides read TGTGCCAGCTCGTCAGGGGGAACCATGAACACTGAAGCTTTCTTT. Translating it yields CASSSGGTMNTEAFF. The chain links TRBV18 to TRBJ1-1, with 7 nucleotides matching TRBD1. The CDR3 has 15 residues. From germline, CDR1 is KGHSH and CDR2 LQKENI. Trimming took 6 bases from V and 0 from J; bases not matched to a gene: 7.

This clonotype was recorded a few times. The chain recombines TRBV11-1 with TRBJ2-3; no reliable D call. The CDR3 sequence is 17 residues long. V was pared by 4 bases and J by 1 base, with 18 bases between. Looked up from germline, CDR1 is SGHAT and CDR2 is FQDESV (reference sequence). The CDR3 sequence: CASSSPVEAWGTDTQYF. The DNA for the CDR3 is TGTGCCAGCAGCTCCCCGGTCGAGGCATGGGGCACAGATACGCAGTATTTT.

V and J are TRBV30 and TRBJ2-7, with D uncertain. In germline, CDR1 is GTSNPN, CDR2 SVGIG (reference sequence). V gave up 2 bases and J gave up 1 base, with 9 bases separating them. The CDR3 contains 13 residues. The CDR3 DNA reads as TGTGCCTGGAGTAATACAGCTTCCTACGAGCAGTACTTC. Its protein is CAWSNTASYEQYF.

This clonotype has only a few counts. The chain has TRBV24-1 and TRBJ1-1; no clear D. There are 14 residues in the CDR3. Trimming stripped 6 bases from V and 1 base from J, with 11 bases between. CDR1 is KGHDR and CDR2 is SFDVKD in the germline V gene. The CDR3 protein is CATSLIGRNTEAFF. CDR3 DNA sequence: TGTGCCACCAGTTTGATCGGCAGGAACACTGAAGCTTTCTTT.

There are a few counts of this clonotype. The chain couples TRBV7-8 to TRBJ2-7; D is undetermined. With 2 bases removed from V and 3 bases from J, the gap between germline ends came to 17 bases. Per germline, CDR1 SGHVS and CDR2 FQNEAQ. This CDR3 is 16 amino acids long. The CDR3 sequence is CASSLYGDPPFYEQYF. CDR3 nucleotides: TGTGCCAGCAGCTTATACGGCGACCCGCCCTTCTACGAGCAGTACTTC.

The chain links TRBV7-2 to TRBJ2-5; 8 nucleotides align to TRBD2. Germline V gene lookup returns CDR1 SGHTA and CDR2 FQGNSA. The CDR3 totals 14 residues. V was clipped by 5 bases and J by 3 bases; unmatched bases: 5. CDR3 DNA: TGTGCCAGCAGCCTCGGGGGGGGGAAAGAGACCCAGTACTTC. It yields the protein CASSLGGGKETQYF.

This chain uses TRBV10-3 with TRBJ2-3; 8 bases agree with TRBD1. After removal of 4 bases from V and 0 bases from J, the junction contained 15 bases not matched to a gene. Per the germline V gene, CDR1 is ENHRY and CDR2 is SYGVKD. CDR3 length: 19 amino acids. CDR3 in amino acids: CAISGQGANSVGSTDTQYF. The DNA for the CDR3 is TGTGCCATCAGTGGTCAGGGGGCGAATTCGGTAGGGAGCACAGATACGCAGTATTTT.

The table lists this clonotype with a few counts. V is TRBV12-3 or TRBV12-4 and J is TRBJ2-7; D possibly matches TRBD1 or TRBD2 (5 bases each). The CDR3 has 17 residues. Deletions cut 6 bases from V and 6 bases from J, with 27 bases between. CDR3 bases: TGTGCCAGCAGCCCGGAGATAGGACGGGGCCTTCGGGGCGAGCAGTACTTC. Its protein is CASSPEIGRGLRGEQYF.

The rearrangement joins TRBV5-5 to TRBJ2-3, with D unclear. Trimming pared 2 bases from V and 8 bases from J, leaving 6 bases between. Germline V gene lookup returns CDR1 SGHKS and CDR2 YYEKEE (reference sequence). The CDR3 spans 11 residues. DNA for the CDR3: TGTGCCAGCAGCTTAGGCCCTACGCAGTATTTT. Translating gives CASSLGPTQYF.

Written as DNA, the CDR3 is TGTGCCACCAGTGATAGGTCAGCTCAAGAGACCCAGTACTTC. As protein: CATSDRSAQETQYF. The chain joins TRBV24-1 to TRBJ2-5; no definite D call. From germline, CDR1 is KGHDR and CDR2 SFDVKD. V gave up 3 bases and J gave up 2 bases, with 9 bases separating them. CDR3 length: 14 residues.

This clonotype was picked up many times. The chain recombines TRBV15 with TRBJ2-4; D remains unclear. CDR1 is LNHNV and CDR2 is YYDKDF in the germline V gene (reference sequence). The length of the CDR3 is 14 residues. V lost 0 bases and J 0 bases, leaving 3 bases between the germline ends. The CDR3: CATSRELAKNIQYF. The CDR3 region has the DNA TGTGCCACCAGCAGAGAGTTAGCCAAAAACATTCAGTACTTC.

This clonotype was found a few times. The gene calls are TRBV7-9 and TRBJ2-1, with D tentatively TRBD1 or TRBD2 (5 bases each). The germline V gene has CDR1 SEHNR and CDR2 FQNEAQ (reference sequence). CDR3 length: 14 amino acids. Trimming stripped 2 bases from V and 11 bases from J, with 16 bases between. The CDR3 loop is CASSLLSTSGQQFF. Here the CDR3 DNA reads TGTGCCAGCAGCTTACTGTCGACCTCGGGACAGCAGTTCTTC.

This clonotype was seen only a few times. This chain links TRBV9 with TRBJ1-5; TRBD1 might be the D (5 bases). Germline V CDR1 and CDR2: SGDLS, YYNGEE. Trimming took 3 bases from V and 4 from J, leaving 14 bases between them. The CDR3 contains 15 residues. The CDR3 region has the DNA TGTGCCAGCAGCGCCGGGGGGGTGGGGAATCAGCCCCAGCATTTT. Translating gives CASSAGGVGNQPQHF.

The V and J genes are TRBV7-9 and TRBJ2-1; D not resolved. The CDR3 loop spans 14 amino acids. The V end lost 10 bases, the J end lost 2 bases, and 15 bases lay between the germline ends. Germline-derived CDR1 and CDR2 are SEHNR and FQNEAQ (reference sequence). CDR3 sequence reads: CATPSRFPYNEQFF. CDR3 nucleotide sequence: TGTGCCACCCCCTCAAGGTTCCCCTACAATGAGCAGTTCTTC.

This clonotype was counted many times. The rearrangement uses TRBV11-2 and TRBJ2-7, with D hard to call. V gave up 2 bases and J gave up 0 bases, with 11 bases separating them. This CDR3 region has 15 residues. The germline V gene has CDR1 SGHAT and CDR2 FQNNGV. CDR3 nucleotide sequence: TGTGCCAGCAGCTTAACGTTGACGGTCTCCTACGAGCAGTACGTC. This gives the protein CASSLTLTVSYEQYV.